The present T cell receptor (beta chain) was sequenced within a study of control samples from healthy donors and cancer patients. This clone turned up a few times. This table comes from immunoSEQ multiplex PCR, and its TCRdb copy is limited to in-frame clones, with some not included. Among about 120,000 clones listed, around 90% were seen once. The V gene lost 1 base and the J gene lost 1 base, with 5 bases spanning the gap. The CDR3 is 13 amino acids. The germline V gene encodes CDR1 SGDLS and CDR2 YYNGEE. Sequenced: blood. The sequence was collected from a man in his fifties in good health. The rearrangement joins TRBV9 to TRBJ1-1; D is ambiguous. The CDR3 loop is CASSVSANTEAFF. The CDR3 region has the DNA TGTGCCAGCAGCGTAAGTGCGAACACTGAAGCTTTCTTT.